This entry lists 21 T cell receptor beta chains sequenced from one sample in a study of long-term antiretroviral therapy in people with HIV. Sequencing relied on immunoSEQ assay v3.0, run at survey level. Sequencing used immunoSEQ multiplex PCR; TCRdb keeps in-frame clones, though not all of them. In the table there are tens of thousands of clones, 80% of which are singletons. Source: unsorted PBMCs, taken 0.3 years after starting antiretroviral therapy. These receptors all come from a man aged 35 to 55 with HIV.

The chain recombines TRBV2 with TRBJ2-5; 8 positions match TRBD2. CDR1 is SNHLY and CDR2 is FYNNEI in the germline V gene. The CDR3 is 14 residues long. The J segment lost 5 bases and the V segment lost 8 bases, leaving 10 bases of the junction unmatched. The CDR3 reads CASSGQPGGETQYF. The CDR3 nucleotides read TGTGCCAGCTCGGGCCAGCCGGGGGGGGAGACCCAGTACTTC. Supplemented by reference TRBV2 and TRBJ2-5, the full variable domain reads EPEVTQTPSHQVTQMGQEVILRCVPISNHLYFYWYRQILGQKVEFLVSFYNNEISEKSEIFDDQFSVERPDGSNFTLKIRSTKLEDSAMYFCASSGQPGGETQYFGPGTRLLVL.

The chain combines TRBV9 with TRBJ1-2; 7 nucleotides match TRBD1. This CDR3 has 15 amino acids. CDR1 is SGDLS, CDR2 YYNGEE, per germline. J was trimmed by 2 bases and V by 4 bases; bases with no gene match: 8. DNA of the CDR3: TGTGCCAGCAGCTTTTCGACAGGGCAGAACTATGGCTACACCTTC. It codes for CASSFSTGQNYGYTF.

The rearrangement links TRBV9 to TRBJ2-5, with a tentative D call TRBD1 (6 bases). Per the germline V gene, CDR1 is SGDLS and CDR2 is YYNGEE. CDR3 length: 14 amino acids. V was clipped by 0 bases and J by 5 bases, with 11 bases between them. The CDR3 sequence: CASSVAPRGETQYF. The CDR3 DNA sequence: TGTGCCAGCAGCGTAGCTCCCAGGGGCGAGACCCAGTACTTC.

The chain couples TRBV14 to TRBJ2-2, with 7 positions matching TRBD2. CDR1 is SGHDN, CDR2 FVKESK, per germline. This CDR3 region has 14 residues. After removal of 4 bases from V and 5 bases from J, the junction contained 4 bases not matched to a gene. The CDR3 reads CASSPWGGTGELFF. CDR3 DNA: TGTGCCAGCAGCCCGTGGGGGGGGACCGGGGAGCTGTTTTTT.

The genes are TRBV5-1 and TRBJ1-3, with TRBD1 matching over 8 bases. The CDR3 has 15 residues. The V segment lost 3 bases and the J segment 4 bases; nucleotides outside the gene matches: 6. Germline V gene lookup returns CDR1 SGHRS and CDR2 YFSETQ. CDR3 DNA sequence: TGCGCCAGCAGCTGGGACAGGACCTCCGGAAACACCATATATTTT. Amino acids: CASSWDRTSGNTIYF.

CDR3 in amino acids: CSVGWGNGYTF. CDR3 bases: TGCAGCGTTGGGTGGGGTAATGGCTACACCTTC. This chain uses TRBV29-1 with TRBJ1-2; no reliable D call. The germline CDR1 and CDR2 sequences are SQVTM and ANQGSEA. CDR3 length equals 11 residues. Deletions cut 4 bases from V and 6 bases from J, with 9 bases between.

This clone was picked up a small number of times. The genes are TRBV6-6 and TRBJ2-3; 10 bases are a match to TRBD1. The germline V gene encodes CDR1 MNHNY and CDR2 SVGAGI (reference sequence). This CDR3 has 15 amino acids. V trimming: 6 bases; J trimming: 3 bases; junction bases outside the gene matches: 6. The CDR3 nucleotides read TGTGCCAGCAGAGACAGGGGGCGCAGAACAGATACGCAGTATTTT. Its protein is CASRDRGRRTDTQYF.

This rearrangement joins TRBV6-5 to TRBJ1-2; D might be TRBD1 (6 bases). This CDR3 spans 12 amino acids. The V end was cut by 8 bases, the J end by 8 bases, with 15 bases between. Looked up from germline, CDR1 is MNHEY and CDR2 is SVGAGI. The CDR3 loop reads CASGYAGTGYTF. CDR3 bases: TGTGCCAGCGGGTACGCGGGGACAGGCTACACCTTC.

This chain connects TRBV29-1 to TRBJ2-7; either TRBD1 or TRBD2 may supply D (6 bases each). This CDR3 region has 14 residues. Per the germline V gene, CDR1 is SQVTM and CDR2 is ANQGSEA. V lost 5 bases, J lost 1 base, and 15 bases lay in between. The CDR3 DNA sequence: TGCAGCGTTCTCGTGGGGGGCAGGTCCTACGAGCAGTACTTC. Translation gives CSVLVGGRSYEQYF.

This clone was seen more than once but under ten times. V usage is TRBV27 and J usage is TRBJ2-7, with 8 bases aligning to TRBD1. This CDR3 region has 11 residues. Germline values: CDR1 MNHEY, CDR2 SMNVEV (reference sequence). J lost 6 bases, V lost 10 bases, and 5 bases had no gene match. The CDR3 region has the DNA TGTGCCACATCAGGGGGCCTCGAGCAGTACTTC. As protein: CATSGGLEQYF.

This clone was seen a handful of times. The V gene is TRBV7-9, the J gene TRBJ2-7, with D perhaps given as TRBD1 or TRBD2 (5 bases each). The CDR3 is 14 amino acids. Per germline, CDR1 SEHNR and CDR2 FQNEAQ (reference sequence). V shed 5 bases and J shed 2 bases, with 13 bases lying between them. The CDR3 reads CASSHRDAPYEQYF. The CDR3 DNA follows: TGTGCCAGCAGCCACCGGGACGCACCCTACGAGCAGTACTTC.

Written as DNA, the CDR3 is TGTGCCAGCTCAGCCGGGACATCCTACGAGCAGTACTTC. This gives the protein CASSAGTSYEQYF. This sequence joins TRBV18 and TRBJ2-7; weak D call: TRBD1 (6 bases). The V and J ends lost 5 bases and 1 base respectively, with 9 bases between them. The CDR3 runs to 13 residues. Germline CDR1 and CDR2: KGHSH and LQKENI.

The V gene is TRBV4-1, the J gene TRBJ2-2, with 8 bases matching TRBD2. V lost 0 bases to trimming and J lost 5 bases; unmatched junction nucleotides: 11. Germline V lookup: CDR1 MGHRA, CDR2 YSYEKL. CDR3 length: 18 residues. The CDR3 DNA sequence: TGCGCCAGCAGCCAAGACCCGGACGGGGGGGTTATTACCGGGGAGCTGTTTTTT. Translated, it gives CASSQDPDGGVITGELFF.

The V call is TRBV18, the J call TRBJ2-3, with D unclear. The CDR3 spans 13 residues. V lost 2 bases and J 1 base, leaving 4 bases between the germline ends. Germline V gives CDR1 KGHSH, CDR2 LQKENI. CDR3 region: CASSPGGTDTQYF. CDR3 bases: TGTGCCAGCTCACCAGGCGGCACAGATACGCAGTATTTT.

The chain couples TRBV10-3 to TRBJ1-5; D is unclear. This CDR3 is built from 16 residues. Deletions cut 10 bases from V and 2 bases from J, with 21 bases between. CDR1 is ENHRY, CDR2 SYGVKD, per germline. For the CDR3, the DNA is TGTGCCAAACCCGTTATGGCTTTATTGGGCAATCAGCCCCAGCATTTT. Its protein is CAKPVMALLGNQPQHF.

This clone appeared once. The V gene is TRBV19, the J gene TRBJ2-1; 11 bases are shared with TRBD2. The length of the CDR3 is 15 residues. J was trimmed by 8 bases and V by 5 bases; bases with no gene match: 8. The germline V gene encodes CDR1 LNHDA and CDR2 SQIVND (reference sequence). Here the CDR3 reads CASSELAGGRHEQFF. Here the CDR3 DNA reads TGTGCCAGTAGTGAGTTAGCGGGGGGGCGGCATGAGCAGTTCTTC.

The chain links TRBV2 to TRBJ2-3; D remains ambiguous. Trimming shortened V by 10 bases and J by 6 bases, and 20 bases separated the two germline ends. CDR3 length: 14 amino acids. CDR1 and CDR2 (germline): SNHLY, FYNNEI. CDR3 sequence reads: CAKGLGRKSDTQYF. The CDR3 DNA is TGTGCCAAGGGATTAGGGCGAAAATCCGATACGCAGTATTTT.

The gene calls are TRBV7-2 and TRBJ1-1, with a weak D call TRBD1 (5 bases). The CDR3 is made up of 16 amino acids. The V gene lost 3 bases and the J gene lost 6 bases, with 20 bases spanning the gap. Germline V gene lookup returns CDR1 SGHTA and CDR2 FQGNSA. The CDR3 loop is CASSFRLGGGNAEAFF. CDR3 bases: TGTGCCAGCAGCTTTCGGTTGGGGGGGGGAAACGCTGAAGCTTTCTTT.

The gene calls are TRBV27 and TRBJ1-1; no definite D call. CDR3 length: 12 residues. In germline, CDR1 is MNHEY, CDR2 SMNVEV (reference sequence). Trimming took 2 bases from V and 6 from J, leaving 7 bases between them. The CDR3 reads CASSLRGSEAFF. For the CDR3, the DNA is TGTGCCAGCAGTTTAAGAGGGTCTGAAGCTTTCTTT.

Here the CDR3 DNA reads TGTGCCAGCAGTTCCGAGGGACCCTACGAGCAGTACTTC. Its protein product is CASSSEGPYEQYF. The chain carries TRBV6-5 and TRBJ2-7; D possibly uses TRBD1 or TRBD2 (5 bases each). V was cut by 4 bases and J by 2 bases, with 9 bases left in between. Germline CDR1 and CDR2: MNHEY and SVGAGI. The CDR3 spans 13 residues.

V is TRBV27 and J is TRBJ1-3, with 9 positions matching TRBD1. The CDR3 is made up of 15 amino acids. Germline V gene lookup returns CDR1 MNHEY and CDR2 SMNVEV (reference sequence). V trimming: 3 bases; J trimming: 0 bases; junction bases outside the gene matches: 0. The CDR3 loop reads CASSLTGGSGNTIYF. The CDR3 DNA sequence: TGTGCCAGCAGTTTGACAGGGGGCTCTGGAAACACCATATATTTT.